This is a list of T cell receptor beta chains from one sample in a study of cytomegalovirus exposure and HLA in healthy donors. Profiled with immunoSEQ multiplex PCR; TCRdb holds only in-frame clones, not every one. Seen here are under 200,000 clones, less than 90% observed once, and the top ten hold approximately 0.31%. Material for sequencing was PBMCs. The receptors were gathered from a woman aged 25 to 39 in good health and CMV-seronegative. The CDR3 runs from the conserved cysteine through the conserved F or W. Fields, in order: J gene, V gene, D gene, CDR3 length, clone size, CDR3 DNA, CDR3 protein. A D gene is named only where the DNA matches it firmly. Size is omitted from some rows. Given values are once, few, many or a class for expanded clones.

>TRBJ2-3|TRBV27|TRBD2|17|NA
TGTGCCAGCAGTCGCCGACTAGCGGGAGGCTCCACAGATACGCAGTATTTT
CASSRRLAGGSTDTQYF
>TRBJ2-5|TRBV5-1|TRBD2|16|NA
TGCGCCAGCAGCTTGCGCAGCGGGAAGGGAGGCGAGACCCAGTACTTC
CASSLRSGKGGETQYF
>TRBJ2-7|TRBV28|TRBD1|14|once
TGTGCCAGCAGTCCTCGGACAGGAAAGAACGAGCAGTACTTC
CASSPRTGKNEQYF
>TRBJ2-7|TRBV5-4|TRBD1|14|NA
TGTGCCAGCAGCTCGGGACAGGGTGCCTACGAGCAGTACTTC
CASSSGQGAYEQYF
>TRBJ2-1|TRBV5-1|TRBD2|17|NA
TGCGCCAGCAGCTTGGTTGGGACTAGCGGGAGGGCCAATGAGCAGTTCTTC
CASSLVGTSGRANEQFF
>TRBJ2-1|TRBV29-1|TRBD2|14|NA
TGCAGCGTTGGAGGGACTAGCGGGCTCAATGAGCAGTTCTTC
CSVGGTSGLNEQFF
>TRBJ1-1|TRBV6-5|TRBD1|15|NA
TGTGCCAGCAGTTATCTGGGACAGGGAGGAACTGAAGCTTTCTTT
CASSYLGQGGTEAFF
>TRBJ2-1|TRBV6-1|NA|15|NA
TGTGCCAGCAGTGAAGGCGGGGGCCTTTACAATGAGCAGTTCTTC
CASSEGGGLYNEQFF
>TRBJ1-2|TRBV9|TRBD1|17|NA
TGTGCCAGCAGCGTGGAAGAGAGGGACAGGGACGACTATGGCTACACCTTC
CASSVEERDRDDYGYTF
>TRBJ1-2|TRBV5-1|TRBD1|16|NA
TGCGCCAGCAGCGCCAACCCTGGACAGGGAAACTATGGCTACACCTTC
CASSANPGQGNYGYTF